This T cell receptor beta chain was sequenced during a study of blood T cell repertoires in COVID-19. CDR3 length equals 16 residues. Germline-derived CDR1 and CDR2 are LGHNA and YSLEER. V lost 0 bases to trimming and J lost 5 bases; unmatched junction nucleotides: 7. The assay was immunoSEQ multiplex PCR, and TCRdb's table has in-frame clones only and misses some. The sample has 150,000 to 200,000 clones, 80% to 85% seen once; the top ten hold more than 3%. This clone was seen a few times. The chain carries TRBV4-3 and TRBJ2-7; 10 bases agree with TRBD1. Sequencing was performed on PBMCs or T cells enriched from blood (not recorded which). This TCR derives from a woman aged 25 to 45 who had been exposed to COVID-19. The CDR3 DNA is TGCGCCAGCAGCCAAGATATCGGGACAGGGGTCCACGAGCAGTACTTC. Its translation is CASSQDIGTGVHEQYF.